This TCR beta chain was captured in a study of early T cells in non-severe SARS-CoV-2 infection. In the study overall: The input, bulk RNA from unsorted whole blood, was sequenced, and chains were unpaired.

This CDR3 is built from 14 residues. Germline V lookup: CDR1 LGHDT, CDR2 YNNKEL (reference sequence). Trimming cost V 3 bases and J 4 bases, with 10 bases left between them. A few counts support this clonotype. Its specificity is unknown. Findings and caveats of the study: A preference for anti-spike CD8 responses marked VDJdb matching, which missed private and CD4 specificities.

TCRdb reprocessed the 5' RACE reads via MiXCR and lists one record per CDR3 protein. Among 85,000 to 95,000 distinct CDR3 sequences listed, roughly 14% were seen once. The rearrangement links TRBV3-1 to TRBJ1-3, with D maybe TRBD1 (5 bases). Source material: whole blood. The clonotype was recovered from an adult who was a healthcare worker with PCR-confirmed SARS-CoV-2 infection or an uninfected control (not recorded which). CDR3 sequence reads: CASSQFGGGNTIYF. As DNA, the CDR3 is TGTGCCAGCAGCCAGTTCGGGGGAGGAAACACCATATATTTT.